This T cell receptor beta chain was retrieved from a study of blood T cell repertoires in COVID-19. Data came from immunoSEQ multiplex PCR; TCRdb stores just in-frame clones and leaves some out. The sample gives roughly 60,000 clones, 65% to 90% of which show up once; roughly 10% is in the top ten. Trimming at V came to 3 bases and at J to 6 bases, leaving 19 bases not matched to a gene. Looked up from germline, CDR1 is SGDLS and CDR2 is YYNGEE. The CDR3 contains 18 residues. The TCR comes from a man aged 45-65 years with COVID-19, enrolled during active disease. Sequencing input: peripheral blood. V usage is TRBV9 and J usage is TRBJ2-3; 7 nucleotides match TRBD2. CDR3 sequence: CASSARQKHDGEGDTQYF. The DNA of the CDR3 is TGTGCCAGCAGCGCCCGACAGAAGCACGACGGGGAGGGGGATACGCAGTATTTT.